This entry lists 5 T cell receptor beta chains sequenced from one sample in a study of T cell changes during pregnancy in multiple sclerosis. The assay was immunoSEQ multiplex PCR, and TCRdb's table has in-frame clones only and misses some. Among just over 50,000 clones, roughly 90% were seen once, and the ten largest hold around 0.5%. Specimen: CD4+ T cells from peripheral blood mononuclear cells, collected after pregnancy. The receptors stem from a female donor with multiple sclerosis, enrolled in a pregnancy study.

The rearrangement uses TRBV30 and TRBJ2-3; no clear D gene. Germline V lookup: CDR1 GTSNPN, CDR2 SVGIG (reference sequence). Trimming pared 1 base from V and 0 bases from J, leaving 20 bases between. The CDR3 is made up of 18 amino acids. CDR3 sequence (DNA): TGTGCCTGGAGTGACCACGGAGCAAATACCCCTAGCACAGATACGCAGTATTTT. It is translated as CAWSDHGANTPSTDTQYF.

The sample holds one count of this clone. This chain uses TRBV29-1 with TRBJ1-2; the match to TRBD1 covers 10 bases. The CDR3 covers 14 residues. V dropped 7 bases and J dropped 3; count of bases not matched to a gene: 8. Germline CDR1 SQVTM, CDR2 ANQGSEA. The chain's CDR3 is CSASRQGADYGYTF. The CDR3 nucleotides are TGCAGCGCCTCGCGACAGGGGGCGGACTATGGCTACACCTTC.

The chain uses TRBV4-1 and TRBJ2-5, with D maybe TRBD2 (5 bases). Germline-derived CDR1 and CDR2 are MGHRA and YSYEKL. Between the trimmed V and J ends, which lost 3 bases and 0 bases, there was a span of 20 bases. The CDR3 is 18 amino acids. This chain's CDR3 is CASSHGAGSGGYQETQYF. The CDR3, as DNA: TGCGCCAGCAGCCACGGAGCCGGTTCGGGCGGGTACCAAGAGACCCAGTACTTC.

The rearrangement links TRBV27 to TRBJ1-1, with D tentatively TRBD1 (5 bases). The CDR3 totals 13 residues. The germline V gene has CDR1 MNHEY and CDR2 SMNVEV (reference sequence). Trimming took 1 base from V and 7 from J, leaving 10 bases between them. As DNA, the CDR3 is TGTGCCAGCAGTTTATTTTGGGGGGGTGAAGCTTTCTTT. Amino acid sequence: CASSLFWGGEAFF.

This sequence joins TRBV5-1 and TRBJ2-3; a possible D gene is TRBD1 (8 bases). There are 20 residues in the CDR3. Germline V gene sequence: CDR1 SGHRS, CDR2 YFSETQ. The germline V and J ends were trimmed by 0 bases and 3 bases, with 26 bases remaining between them. The CDR3: CASSLVTGARAGVWTDTQYF. DNA of the CDR3: TGCGCCAGCAGCTTGGTGACAGGGGCAAGGGCGGGAGTATGGACAGATACGCAGTATTTT. Full variable domain (remainder filled in from reference TRBV5-1 and TRBJ2-3): KAGVTQTPRYLIKTRGQQVTLSCSPISGHRSVSWYQQTPGQGLQFLFEYFSETQRNKGNFPGRFSGRQFSNSRSEMNVSTLELGDSALYLCASSLVTGARAGVWTDTQYFGPGTRLTVL.